What follows describes a single TCR beta chain. Its cognate antigen is unknown. Produced via immunoSEQ multiplex PCR; TCRdb's table is partial and in-frame only. The sample has about 120,000 clones; around 83% are singletons. The junction had 10 bases not matched to a gene; V was cut back by 4 bases and J by 2 bases. The CDR3 is made up of 16 amino acids. CDR1 is SGHRS, CDR2 YFSETQ, per germline. The record originates from a study of PD-1 blockade in mismatch repair-deficient tumors. TCR sequencing covered a few patients who responded to pembrolizumab. The study's findings and limits: After pembrolizumab, tumor-resident clones rose rapidly, then generally contracted before radiologic responses.

The receptor comes from an adult with mismatch repair-deficient cancer. The specimen comprised peripheral blood, sampled 44 weeks after starting pembrolizumab. The gene calls are TRBV5-1 and TRBJ2-3; 7 nucleotides align to TRBD1. Here the CDR3 DNA reads TGCGCCAGCAGCCCCCCCCGGACAGGAGTCACAGATACGCAGTATTTT. This sequence encodes CASSPPRTGVTDTQYF.